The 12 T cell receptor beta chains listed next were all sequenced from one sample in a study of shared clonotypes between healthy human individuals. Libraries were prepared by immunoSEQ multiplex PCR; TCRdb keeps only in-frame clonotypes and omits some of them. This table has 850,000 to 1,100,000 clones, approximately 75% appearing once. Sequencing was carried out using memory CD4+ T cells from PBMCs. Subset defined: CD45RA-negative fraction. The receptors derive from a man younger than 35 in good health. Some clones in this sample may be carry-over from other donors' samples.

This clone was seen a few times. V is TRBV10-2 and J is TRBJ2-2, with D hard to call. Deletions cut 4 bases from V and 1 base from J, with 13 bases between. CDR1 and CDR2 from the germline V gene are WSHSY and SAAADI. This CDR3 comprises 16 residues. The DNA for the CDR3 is TGCGCCAGCAGTGGATCCCGGCAGATGAACACCGGGGAGCTGTTTTTT. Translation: CASSGSRQMNTGELFF.

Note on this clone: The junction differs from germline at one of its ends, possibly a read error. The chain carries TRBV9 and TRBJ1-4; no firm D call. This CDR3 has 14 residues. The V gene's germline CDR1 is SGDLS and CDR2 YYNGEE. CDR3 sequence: CASSVGPNNERLFF. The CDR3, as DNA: TGTGCCAGCAGCGTAGGACCGAATAATGAAAGACTGTTTTTT.

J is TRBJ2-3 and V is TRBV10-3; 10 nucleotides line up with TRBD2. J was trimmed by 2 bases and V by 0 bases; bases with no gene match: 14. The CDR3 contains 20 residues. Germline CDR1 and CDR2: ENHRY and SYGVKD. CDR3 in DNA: TGTGCCATCAGTGAGTCGTGGGGGATGACTAGCGGGCTTGCCACAGATACGCAGTATTTT. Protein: CAISESWGMTSGLATDTQYF.

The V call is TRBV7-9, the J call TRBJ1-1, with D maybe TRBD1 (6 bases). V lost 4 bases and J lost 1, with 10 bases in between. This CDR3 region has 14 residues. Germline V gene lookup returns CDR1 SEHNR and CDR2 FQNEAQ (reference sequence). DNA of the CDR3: TGTGCCAGCAGCTACACACAGGGGAACACTGAAGCTTTCTTT. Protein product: CASSYTQGNTEAFF.

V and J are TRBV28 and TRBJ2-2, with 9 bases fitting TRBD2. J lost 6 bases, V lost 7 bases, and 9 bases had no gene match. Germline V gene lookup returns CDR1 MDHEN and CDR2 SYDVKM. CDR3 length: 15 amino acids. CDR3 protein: CASNLSGRWAGELFF. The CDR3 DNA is TGTGCCAGCAACCTTAGCGGGAGATGGGCCGGGGAGCTGTTTTTT.

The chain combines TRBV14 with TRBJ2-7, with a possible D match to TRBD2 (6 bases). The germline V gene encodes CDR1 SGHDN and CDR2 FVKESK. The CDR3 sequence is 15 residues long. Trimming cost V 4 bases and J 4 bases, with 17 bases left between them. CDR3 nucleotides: TGTGCCAGCAGCCTGGGGGGTGTTGGTGGTTACGAGCAGTACTTC. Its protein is CASSLGGVGGYEQYF.

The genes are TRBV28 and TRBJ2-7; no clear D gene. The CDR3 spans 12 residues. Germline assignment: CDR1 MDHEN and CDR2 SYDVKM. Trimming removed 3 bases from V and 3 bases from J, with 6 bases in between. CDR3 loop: CASSFEHYEQYF. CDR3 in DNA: TGTGCCAGCAGTTTTGAACACTACGAGCAGTACTTC.

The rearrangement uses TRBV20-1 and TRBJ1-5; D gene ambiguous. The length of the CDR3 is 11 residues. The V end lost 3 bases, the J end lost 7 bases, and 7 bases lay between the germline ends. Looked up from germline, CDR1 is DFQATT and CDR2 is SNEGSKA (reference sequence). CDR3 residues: CSARSGQPQHF. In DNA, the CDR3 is TGCAGTGCTAGGTCGGGGCAGCCCCAGCATTTT.

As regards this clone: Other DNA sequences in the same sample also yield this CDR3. CDR3 sequence: CASSSLPNEQFF. In nucleotides, the CDR3 is TGTGCCAGCAGCTCCCTGCCCAATGAGCAGTTCTTC. The chain carries TRBV28 and TRBJ2-1; D uncertain. V was cut by 6 bases and J by 6 bases, with 9 bases left in between. The CDR3 length is 12 residues. The V gene's germline CDR1 is MDHEN and CDR2 SYDVKM.

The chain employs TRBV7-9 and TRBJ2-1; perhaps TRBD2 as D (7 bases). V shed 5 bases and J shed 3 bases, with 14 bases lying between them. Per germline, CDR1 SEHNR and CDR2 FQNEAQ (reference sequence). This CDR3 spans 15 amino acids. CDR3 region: CASSPHGGRYNEQFF. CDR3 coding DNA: TGTGCCAGCAGCCCCCACGGGGGGCGCTACAATGAGCAGTTCTTC.

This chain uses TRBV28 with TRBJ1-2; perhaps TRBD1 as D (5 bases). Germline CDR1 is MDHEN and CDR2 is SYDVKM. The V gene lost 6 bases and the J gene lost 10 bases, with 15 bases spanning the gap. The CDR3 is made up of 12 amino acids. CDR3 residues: CASRTAGGDYTF. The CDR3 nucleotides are TGTGCCAGCAGGACCGCCGGGGGGGACTACACCTTC.

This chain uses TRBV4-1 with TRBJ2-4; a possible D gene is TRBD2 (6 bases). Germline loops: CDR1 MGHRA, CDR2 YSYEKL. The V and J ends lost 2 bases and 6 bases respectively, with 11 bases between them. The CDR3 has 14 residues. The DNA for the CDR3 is TGCGCCAGCAGCCAATTCGGGGGTACAAACATTCAGTACTTC. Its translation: CASSQFGGTNIQYF.